These T cell receptor beta chains were read from a single sample in a study of glioma-infiltrating T cells. TCRdb reanalysed the multiplex PCR reads using MiXCR and keeps one entry per CDR3 protein. In the table there are more than 100,000 distinct CDR3 sequences, 25% to 30% of which are singletons. Input material: glioma tissue, nonneoplastic brain tissue, or PBMCs (not recorded which). The receptors derive from a human donor with low-grade glioma or glioblastoma, undergoing nonglioma brain surgery, or in good health (not recorded which). Each CDR3 is given with its conserved first and last residue. Fields, in order: V gene, D gene, J gene, clone size, CDR3 protein, CDR3 DNA. The D gene is left open where the match is weak. Expanded clones are given a class, and other clones once, few, many or no size at all.

TRBV28	-	TRBJ2-5	-	CASSSVDAETQYF	TGTGCCAGTTCTTCGGTTGATGCGGAGACCCAGTACTTC
TRBV7-9	-	TRBJ2-3	many	CASSPRPQTSTDTQYF	TGTGCCAGCAGCCCAAGACCGCAGACTAGCACAGATACGCAGTATTTT
TRBV6-1	TRBD2	TRBJ2-7	many	CASRGLSYEQYF	TGTGCCAGCAGGGGACTATCCTACGAGCAGTACTTC
TRBV3-1	-	TRBJ2-4	-	CASSQESSRAKNIQYF	TGTGCCAGCAGCCAAGAGTCAAGTCGAGCCAAAAACATTCAGTACTTC
TRBV20-1	TRBD2	TRBJ2-2	-	CSAFLAGGTNTGELFF	TGCAGTGCTTTTCTAGCGGGGGGGACGAACACCGGGGAGCTGTTTTTT
TRBV15	-	TRBJ2-1	many	CATSSGGGLLSYNEQFF	TGTGCCACCAGCAGTGGAGGAGGACTGCTCTCCTACAATGAGCAGTTCTTC
TRBV7-2	-	TRBJ2-7	many	CASSLWGYEQYF	TGTGCCAGCAGCTTGTGGGGCTACGAGCAGTACTTC
TRBV12-3/TRBV12-4	TRBD2	TRBJ2-1	once	CASSLADGGYEQFF	TGTGCCAGCAGTTTGGCAGACGGGGGGTATGAGCAGTTCTTC
TRBV4-3	TRBD1	TRBJ2-3	few	CASSENRGDTQYF	TGCGCCAGCAGCGAAAACAGGGGTGATACGCAGTATTTT
TRBV7-2	-	TRBJ2-3	-	CASSLGYRGDTQYF	TGTGCCAGCAGCTTAGGTTACCGGGGAGATACGCAGTATTTT
TRBV27	-	TRBJ1-5	many	CASSLTTSQPQHF	TGTGCCAGCAGTTTAACTACCTCTCAGCCCCAGCATTTT
TRBV5-1	-	TRBJ2-2	few	CASSLTGSNTGELFF	TGCGCCAGCAGCTTGACAGGTTCGAACACCGGGGAGCTGTTTTTT
TRBV27	TRBD1	TRBJ2-4	many	CASSLSGTENIQYF	TGTGCCAGCAGTTTATCGGGGACAGAAAACATTCAGTACTTC
TRBV20-1	-	TRBJ2-5	many	CSARVIDTETQYF	TGCAGTGCTAGAGTTATAGATACGGAGACCCAGTACTTC
TRBV5-1	TRBD1	TRBJ2-7	few	CASSPGQGASGEQYF	TGCGCCAGCAGCCCCGGACAGGGGGCTTCGGGGGAGCAGTACTTC
TRBV29-1	TRBD1	TRBJ2-1	-	CSVKLPGQGIRNEQFF	TGCAGCGTAAAGTTACCGGGACAGGGTATTCGCAATGAGCAGTTCTTC
TRBV19	-	TRBJ1-6	-	CASTSPAGTGSPLHF	TGTGCCAGTACCTCCCCGGCAGGGACGGGTTCACCCCTCCACTTT
TRBV7-8	-	TRBJ1-3	many	CASSLVGQFSGNTIYF	TGTGCCAGCAGCTTAGTGGGACAATTCTCTGGAAACACCATATATTTT
TRBV30	-	TRBJ2-3	many	CALEARLTQYF	TGTGCCTTAGAGGCGCGTCTTACGCAGTATTTT
TRBV12-3/TRBV12-4	TRBD2	TRBJ2-3	-	CASSSTKKLAGPTDTQYF	TGTGCCAGCAGCTCGACCAAAAAACTAGCGGGGCCCACAGATACGCAGTATTTT
TRBV7-2	-	TRBJ2-3	many	CASSSPSADTQYF	TGTGCCAGCAGCTCTCCTTCCGCAGATACGCAGTATTTT
TRBV2	-	TRBJ1-4	few	CASRADRHEKLFF	TGTGCCAGCAGGGCGGACAGACACGAAAAACTGTTTTTT
TRBV7-3	-	TRBJ1-1	-	CASSLGSDTEAFF	TGTGCCAGCAGCTTAGGTTCGGACACTGAAGCTTTCTTT
TRBV15	-	TRBJ2-3	many	CATSRDQLSTDTQYF	TGTGCCACCAGCAGAGACCAATTAAGCACAGATACGCAGTATTTT
TRBV29-1	-	TRBJ1-1	many	CSVVRQTNTEAFF	TGCAGCGTTGTACGCCAGACGAACACTGAAGCTTTCTTT
TRBV14	-	TRBJ1-2	once	CASSQDWASYGYTF	TGTGCCAGCAGCCAAGATTGGGCGTCCTATGGCTACACCTTC
TRBV19	TRBD1	TRBJ1-2	few	CASTLTGQDDGYTF	TGTGCCAGTACCCTGACTGGACAGGACGATGGCTACACCTTC
TRBV4-3	-	TRBJ2-1	many	CASSQLSGEINNEQFF	TGCGCCAGCAGCCAACTATCAGGGGAAATCAACAATGAGCAGTTCTTC
TRBV2	-	TRBJ2-7	few	CASSLTEYEQYF	TGTGCCAGCAGTCTCACAGAGTACGAGCAGTACTTC
TRBV20-1	-	TRBJ2-7	many	CSARDVARGSYEQYF	TGCAGTGCTAGAGATGTAGCTAGAGGAAGCTACGAGCAGTACTTC
TRBV4-1	TRBD1	TRBJ1-2	-	CASSATPGQNYGYTF	TGCGCCAGCAGCGCAACCCCGGGACAGAACTATGGCTACACCTTC
TRBV12-3/TRBV12-4	TRBD1	TRBJ1-5	many	CASSQGGAGGQPQHF	TGTGCCAGCAGTCAGGGGGGGGCGGGGGGTCAGCCCCAGCATTTT
TRBV29-1	TRBD2	TRBJ2-2	-	CSVGWRGASGELFF	TGCAGCGTTGGTTGGCGGGGGGCGTCCGGGGAGCTGTTTTTT
TRBV15	-	TRBJ1-1	many	CATSLTHRSNTEAFF	TGTGCCACCAGCCTAACCCACAGGTCGAACACTGAAGCTTTCTTT
TRBV7-9	-	TRBJ1-1	many	CASSVTGRGNTEAFF	TGTGCCAGCAGCGTGACAGGCCGCGGGAACACTGAAGCTTTCTTT
TRBV28	-	TRBJ1-2	many	CASREGGRGYTF	TGTGCCAGCAGGGAGGGGGGTCGTGGCTACACCTTC
TRBV7-2	-	TRBJ1-3	few	CASSFGQINSGNTIYF	TGTGCCAGCAGCTTCGGACAGATCAACTCTGGAAACACCATATATTTT
TRBV7-3	-	TRBJ2-3	-	CASSLQISGTDTQYF	TGTGCCAGCAGCTTACAAATTTCGGGCACAGATACGCAGTATTTT
TRBV6-2/TRBV6-3	-	TRBJ2-1	many	CASSYGAGSGEQFF	TGTGCCAGCAGTTACGGGGCAGGGTCCGGCGAGCAGTTCTTC
TRBV6-1	-	TRBJ2-5	-	CASSLTPGTRLQETQYF	TGTGCCAGCAGTCTAACCCCCGGGACAAGACTCCAAGAGACCCAGTACTTC
TRBV2	-	TRBJ1-2	few	CASSEYNYGYTF	TGTGCCAGCAGTGAATACAACTATGGCTACACCTTC
TRBV10-3	-	TRBJ2-7	many	CAISEMEVVSYEQYF	TGTGCCATCAGTGAGATGGAGGTTGTCTCCTACGAGCAGTACTTC
TRBV2	TRBD1	TRBJ1-1	-	CASSSWMLGGADTEAFF	TGTGCCAGCAGCTCGTGGATGCTAGGGGGCGCCGACACTGAAGCTTTCTTT
TRBV9	TRBD2	TRBJ2-3	few	CASSVVGSGTDTQYF	TGTGCCAGCAGCGTAGTTGGTAGCGGGACAGATACGCAGTATTTT
TRBV20-1	TRBD2	TRBJ2-1	-	CSAGSSGGTSSYNEQFF	TGCAGTGCGGGAAGTAGCGGGGGGACCAGCTCCTACAATGAGCAGTTCTTC
TRBV14	-	TRBJ1-6	-	CASSQLGSPPSPLHF	TGTGCCAGCAGCCAGTTGGGAAGTCCACCATCACCCCTCCACTTT
TRBV12-3/TRBV12-4	-	TRBJ1-4	many	CASSLEWANEKLFF	TGTGCCAGCAGTTTAGAATGGGCTAATGAAAAACTGTTTTTT
TRBV10-3	TRBD2	TRBJ2-3	-	CAISGAGTTFTDTQYF	TGTGCCATCAGTGGGGCCGGGACTACGTTCACAGATACGCAGTATTTT
TRBV19	TRBD1	TRBJ2-1	few	CASSIDTTGQGLNEQFF	TGTGCCAGTAGTATAGATACCACGGGACAGGGTCTCAATGAGCAGTTCTTC
TRBV4-2	-	TRBJ1-1	many	CASSPSFTQWSEAFF	TGTGCCAGCAGCCCGTCTTTCACTCAATGGTCTGAAGCTTTCTTT
TRBV19	-	TRBJ1-5	-	CASSSGGWGAGNQPQHF	TGTGCCAGTAGCTCTGGGGGATGGGGTGCCGGCAATCAGCCCCAGCATTTT